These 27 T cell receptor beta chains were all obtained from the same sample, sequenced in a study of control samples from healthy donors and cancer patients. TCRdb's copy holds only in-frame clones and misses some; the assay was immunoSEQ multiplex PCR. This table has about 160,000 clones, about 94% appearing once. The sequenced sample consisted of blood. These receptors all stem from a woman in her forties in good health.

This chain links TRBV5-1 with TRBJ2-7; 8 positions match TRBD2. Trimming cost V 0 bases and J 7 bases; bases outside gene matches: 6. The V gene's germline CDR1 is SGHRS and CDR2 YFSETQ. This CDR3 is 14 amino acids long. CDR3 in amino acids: CASSLGGTRGEQYF. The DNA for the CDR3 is TGCGCCAGCAGCTTGGGGGGGACTAGGGGGGAGCAGTACTTC.

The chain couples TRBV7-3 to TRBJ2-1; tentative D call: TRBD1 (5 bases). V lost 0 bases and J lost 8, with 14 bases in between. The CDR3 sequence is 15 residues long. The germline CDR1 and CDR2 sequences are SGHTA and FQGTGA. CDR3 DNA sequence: TGTGCCAGCAGCTTAACTGGGGCAGTCAAGGATGAGCAGTTCTTC. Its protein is CASSLTGAVKDEQFF.

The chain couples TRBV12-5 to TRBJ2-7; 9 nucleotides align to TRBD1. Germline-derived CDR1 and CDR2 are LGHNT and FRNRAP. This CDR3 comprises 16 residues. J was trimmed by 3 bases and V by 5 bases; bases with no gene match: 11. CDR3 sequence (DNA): TGTGCTAGTGGTCCGTCCCCCGGGACAGGGATCTACGAGCAGTACTTC. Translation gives CASGPSPGTGIYEQYF.

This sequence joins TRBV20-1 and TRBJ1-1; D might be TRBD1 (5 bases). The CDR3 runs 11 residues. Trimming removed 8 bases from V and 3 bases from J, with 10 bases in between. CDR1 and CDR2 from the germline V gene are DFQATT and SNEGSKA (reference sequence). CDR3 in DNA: TGCAGTATTGCGGGGGACACTGAAGCTTTCTTT. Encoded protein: CSIAGDTEAFF.

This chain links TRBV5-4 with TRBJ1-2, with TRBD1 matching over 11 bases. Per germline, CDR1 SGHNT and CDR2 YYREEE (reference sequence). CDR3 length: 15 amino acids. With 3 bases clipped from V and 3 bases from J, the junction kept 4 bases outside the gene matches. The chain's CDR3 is CASSWGQGGYYGYTF. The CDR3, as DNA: TGTGCCAGCAGCTGGGGACAGGGGGGGTACTATGGCTACACCTTC.

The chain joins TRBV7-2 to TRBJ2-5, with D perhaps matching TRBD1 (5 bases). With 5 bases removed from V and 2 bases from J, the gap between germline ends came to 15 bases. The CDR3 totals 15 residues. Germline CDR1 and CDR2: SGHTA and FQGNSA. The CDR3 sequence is CASSPQGLPQETQYF. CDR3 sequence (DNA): TGTGCCAGCAGCCCGCAGGGTCTACCACAAGAGACCCAGTACTTC. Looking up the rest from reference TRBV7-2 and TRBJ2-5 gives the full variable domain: GAGVSQSPSNKVTEKGKDVELRCDPISGHTALYWYRQSLGQGLEFLIYFQGNSAPDKSGLPSDRFSAERTGGSVSTLTIQRTQQEDSAVYLCASSPQGLPQETQYFGPGTRLLVL.

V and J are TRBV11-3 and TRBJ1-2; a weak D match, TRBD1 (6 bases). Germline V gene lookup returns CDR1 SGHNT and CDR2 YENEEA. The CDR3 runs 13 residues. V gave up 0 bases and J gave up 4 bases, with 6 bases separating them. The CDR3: CASSLEDSYGYTF. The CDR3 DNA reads TGTGCCAGCAGCTTAGAGGACAGCTATGGCTACACCTTC.

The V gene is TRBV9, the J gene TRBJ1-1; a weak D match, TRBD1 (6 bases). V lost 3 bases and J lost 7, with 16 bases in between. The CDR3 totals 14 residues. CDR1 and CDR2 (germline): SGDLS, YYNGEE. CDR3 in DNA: TGTGCCAGCAGCGAGGGGGGAGACAGCGGTGAAGCTTTCTTT. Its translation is CASSEGGDSGEAFF.

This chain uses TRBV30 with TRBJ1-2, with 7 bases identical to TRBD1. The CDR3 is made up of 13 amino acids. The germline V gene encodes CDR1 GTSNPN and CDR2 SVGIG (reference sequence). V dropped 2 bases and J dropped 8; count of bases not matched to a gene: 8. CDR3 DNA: TGTGCCTGGAGTCTGACAGGGTTCTACGGCTACACCTTC. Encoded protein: CAWSLTGFYGYTF. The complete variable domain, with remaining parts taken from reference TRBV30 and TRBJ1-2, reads SQTIHQWPATLVQPVGSPLSLECTVEGTSNPNLYWYRQAAGRGLQLLFYSVGIGQISSEVPQNLSASRPQDRQFILSSKKLLLSDSGFYLCAWSLTGFYGYTFGSGTRLTVV.

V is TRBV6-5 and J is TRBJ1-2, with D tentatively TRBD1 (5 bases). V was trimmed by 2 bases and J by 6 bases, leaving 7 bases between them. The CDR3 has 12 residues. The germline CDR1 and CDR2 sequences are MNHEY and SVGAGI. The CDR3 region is CASSYMGDGYTF. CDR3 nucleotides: TGTGCCAGCAGTTACATGGGGGATGGCTACACCTTC.

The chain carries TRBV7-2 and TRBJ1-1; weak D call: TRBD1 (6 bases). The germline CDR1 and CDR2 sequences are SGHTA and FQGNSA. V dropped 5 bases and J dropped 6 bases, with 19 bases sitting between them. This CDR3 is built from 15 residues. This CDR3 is CASSRARGVFSEAFF. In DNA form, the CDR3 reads TGTGCCAGCAGCAGGGCGAGGGGGGTGTTCTCTGAAGCTTTCTTT.

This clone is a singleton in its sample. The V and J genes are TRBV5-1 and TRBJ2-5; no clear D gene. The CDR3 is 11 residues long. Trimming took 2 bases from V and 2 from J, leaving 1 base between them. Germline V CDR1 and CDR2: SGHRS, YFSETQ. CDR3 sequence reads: CASSLQETQYF. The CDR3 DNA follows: TGCGCCAGCAGCTTACAAGAGACCCAGTACTTC.

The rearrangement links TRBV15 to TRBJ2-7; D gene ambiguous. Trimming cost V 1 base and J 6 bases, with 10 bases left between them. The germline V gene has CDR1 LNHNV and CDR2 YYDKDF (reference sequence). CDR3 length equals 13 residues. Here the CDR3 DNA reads TGTGCCACCAGCAGAGCCCGAGCCTCCGAGCAGTACTTC. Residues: CATSRARASEQYF. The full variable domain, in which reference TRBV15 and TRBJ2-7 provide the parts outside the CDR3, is DAMVIQNPRYQVTQFGKPVTLSCSQTLNHNVMYWYQQKSSQAPKLLFHYYDKDFNNEADTPDNFQSRRPNTSFCFLDIRSPGLGDTAMYLCATSRARASEQYFGPGTRLTVT.

DNA of the CDR3: TGTGCCAGCAGTGACCAGGGTGGTAATTCACCCCTCCACTTT. Translation: CASSDQGGNSPLHF. The genes are TRBV6-1 and TRBJ1-6; TRBD1 might be the D (5 bases). The CDR3 sequence is 14 residues long. The V gene's germline CDR1 is MNHNS and CDR2 SASEGT. V was clipped by 3 bases and J by 6 bases, with 9 bases between them.

The CDR3 nucleotides read TGCAGCGTTGAAGATCCCAGCGGGGAGAAGACCGGGGAGCTGTTTTTT. Its translation is CSVEDPSGEKTGELFF. The V call is TRBV29-1, the J call TRBJ2-2; 7 bases line up with TRBD2. The V and J ends lost 0 bases and 5 bases, in that order; junction bases with no gene match: 9. There are 16 residues in the CDR3. Germline loops: CDR1 SQVTM, CDR2 ANQGSEA.

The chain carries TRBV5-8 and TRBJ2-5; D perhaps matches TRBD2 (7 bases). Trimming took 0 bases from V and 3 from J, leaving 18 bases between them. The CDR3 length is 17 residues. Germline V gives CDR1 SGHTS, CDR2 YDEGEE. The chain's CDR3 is CASSLGTGGDWEETQYF. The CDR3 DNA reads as TGTGCCAGCAGCTTGGGCACGGGGGGCGACTGGGAAGAGACCCAGTACTTC.

CDR3 DNA sequence: TGTGCCAGCAGTTTGGGGTTCTATCAGCCCCAGCATTTT. This codes for CASSLGFYQPQHF. This chain uses TRBV27 with TRBJ1-5; no definite D call. The germline V gene encodes CDR1 MNHEY and CDR2 SMNVEV (reference sequence). This CDR3 is built from 13 residues. V was clipped by 3 bases and J by 5 bases, with 8 bases between them.

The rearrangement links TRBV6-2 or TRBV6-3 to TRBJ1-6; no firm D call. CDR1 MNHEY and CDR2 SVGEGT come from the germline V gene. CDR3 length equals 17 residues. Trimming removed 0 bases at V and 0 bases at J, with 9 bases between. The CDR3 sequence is CASSYSPHSSYNSPLHF. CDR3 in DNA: TGTGCCAGCAGTTACTCGCCCCACAGCTCCTATAATTCACCCCTCCACTTT.

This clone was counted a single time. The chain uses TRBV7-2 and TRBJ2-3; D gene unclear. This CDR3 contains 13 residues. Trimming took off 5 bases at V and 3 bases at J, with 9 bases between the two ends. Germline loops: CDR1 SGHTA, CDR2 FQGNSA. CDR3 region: CASSLGLTDTQYF. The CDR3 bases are TGTGCCAGCAGCCTAGGTCTGACAGATACGCAGTATTTT.

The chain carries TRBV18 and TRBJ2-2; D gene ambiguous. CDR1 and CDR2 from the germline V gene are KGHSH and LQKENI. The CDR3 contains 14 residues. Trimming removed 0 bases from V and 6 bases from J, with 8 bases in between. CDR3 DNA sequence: TGTGCCAGCTCACCACCGAAAAATTCCGGGGAGCTGTTTTTT. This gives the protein CASSPPKNSGELFF. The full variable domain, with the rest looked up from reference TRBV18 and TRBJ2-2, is NAGVMQNPRHLVRRRGQEARLRCSPMKGHSHVYWYRQLPEEGLKFMVYLQKENIIDESGMPKERFSAEFPKEGPSILRIQQVVRGDSAAYFCASSPPKNSGELFFGEGSRLTVL.

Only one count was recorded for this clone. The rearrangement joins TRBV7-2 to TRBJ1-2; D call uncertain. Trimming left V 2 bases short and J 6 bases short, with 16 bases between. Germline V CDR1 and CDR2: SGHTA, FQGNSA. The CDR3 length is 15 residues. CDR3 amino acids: CASSLMGPKADGYTF. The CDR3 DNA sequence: TGTGCCAGCAGCTTAATGGGTCCTAAGGCGGATGGCTACACCTTC.

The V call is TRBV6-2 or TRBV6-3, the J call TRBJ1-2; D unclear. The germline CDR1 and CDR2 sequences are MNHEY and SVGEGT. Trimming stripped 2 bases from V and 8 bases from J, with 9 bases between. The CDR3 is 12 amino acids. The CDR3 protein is CASSYVPGGYTF. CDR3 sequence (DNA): TGTGCCAGCAGTTACGTACCTGGAGGCTACACCTTC.

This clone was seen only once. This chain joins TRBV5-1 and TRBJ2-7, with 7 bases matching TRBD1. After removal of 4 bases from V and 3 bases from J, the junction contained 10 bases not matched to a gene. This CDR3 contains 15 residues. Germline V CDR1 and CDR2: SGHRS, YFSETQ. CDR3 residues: CASSENPGQFYEQYF. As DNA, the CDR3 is TGCGCCAGCAGCGAAAATCCGGGACAGTTCTACGAGCAGTACTTC.

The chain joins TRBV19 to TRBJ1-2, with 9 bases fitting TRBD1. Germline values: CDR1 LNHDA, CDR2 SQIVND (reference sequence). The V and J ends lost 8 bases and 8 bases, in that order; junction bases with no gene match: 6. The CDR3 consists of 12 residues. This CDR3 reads CASLGTGIGYTF. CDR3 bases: TGTGCCAGTCTGGGGACAGGGATAGGCTACACCTTC.

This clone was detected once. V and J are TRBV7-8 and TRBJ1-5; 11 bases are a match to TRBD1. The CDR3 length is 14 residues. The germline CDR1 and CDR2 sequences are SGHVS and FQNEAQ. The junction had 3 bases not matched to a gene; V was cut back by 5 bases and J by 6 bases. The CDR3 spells CASSQGQGVQPQHF. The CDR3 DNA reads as TGTGCCAGCAGCCAGGGACAGGGGGTTCAGCCCCAGCATTTT.

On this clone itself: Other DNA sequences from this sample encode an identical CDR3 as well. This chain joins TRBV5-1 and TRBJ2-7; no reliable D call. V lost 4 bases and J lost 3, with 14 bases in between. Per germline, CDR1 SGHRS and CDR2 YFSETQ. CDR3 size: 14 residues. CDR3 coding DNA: TGCGCCAGCAGCCTTGGACCAAAGAACTACGAGCAGTACTTC. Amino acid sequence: CASSLGPKNYEQYF.

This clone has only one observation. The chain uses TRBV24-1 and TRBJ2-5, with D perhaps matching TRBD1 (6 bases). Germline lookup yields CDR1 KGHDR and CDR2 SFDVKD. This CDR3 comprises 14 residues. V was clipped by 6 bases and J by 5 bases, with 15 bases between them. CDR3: CATSLSGDSETQYF. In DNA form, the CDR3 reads TGTGCCACCAGTTTATCAGGGGATTCGGAGACCCAGTACTTC.